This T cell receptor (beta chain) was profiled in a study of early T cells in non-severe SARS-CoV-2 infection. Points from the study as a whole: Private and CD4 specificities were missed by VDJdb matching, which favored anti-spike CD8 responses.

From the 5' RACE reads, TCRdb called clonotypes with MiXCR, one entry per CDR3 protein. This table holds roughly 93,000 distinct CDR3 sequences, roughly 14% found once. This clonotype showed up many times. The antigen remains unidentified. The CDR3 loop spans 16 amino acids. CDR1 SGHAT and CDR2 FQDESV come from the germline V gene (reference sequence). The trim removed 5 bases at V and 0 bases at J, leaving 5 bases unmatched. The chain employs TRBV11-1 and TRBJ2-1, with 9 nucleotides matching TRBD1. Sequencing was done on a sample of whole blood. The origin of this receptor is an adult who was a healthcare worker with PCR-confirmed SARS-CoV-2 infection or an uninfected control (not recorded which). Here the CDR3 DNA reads TGTGCCAGCAGCAAATTGGACAGGGGCTCCTACAATGAGCAGTTCTTC. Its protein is CASSKLDRGSYNEQFF.